The clone carrying this T cell receptor beta chain was recorded at least ten times. Its antigen remains unknown. No treatment of any kind had been given to any patient before thyroid surgery. With MiXCR, TCRdb called clones anew from the PCR reads. Among fewer than 25,000 clones listed, around 18% were seen once. Looked up from germline, CDR1 is SEHNR and CDR2 is FQNEAQ (reference sequence). The CDR3 spans 14 residues. Losses at the gene ends were 5 bases for V and 3 bases for J; bases not matched to a gene: 4. These data originate in a study of metastatic and nonmetastatic thyroid tumors. Study in general: A comparison of repertoires was made across blood and tumor or nodule tissue from malignant and benign thyroid patients. General study results and limits: As reported, TCR beta diversity in blood and tumor was significantly higher in malignant thyroid tumors than in benign nodules.

The chain uses TRBV7-9 and TRBJ1-1, with 9 bases identical to TRBD1. The source is a male donor with papillary thyroid cancer or a benign thyroid nodule (not recorded which). Some clones in this sample may be carry-over from other donors' samples. Source material: adjacent normal tissue. CDR3 residues: CASSPDRGDTEAFF. The CDR3 nucleotides read TGTGCCAGCAGCCCCGACAGGGGGGACACTGAAGCTTTCTTT.